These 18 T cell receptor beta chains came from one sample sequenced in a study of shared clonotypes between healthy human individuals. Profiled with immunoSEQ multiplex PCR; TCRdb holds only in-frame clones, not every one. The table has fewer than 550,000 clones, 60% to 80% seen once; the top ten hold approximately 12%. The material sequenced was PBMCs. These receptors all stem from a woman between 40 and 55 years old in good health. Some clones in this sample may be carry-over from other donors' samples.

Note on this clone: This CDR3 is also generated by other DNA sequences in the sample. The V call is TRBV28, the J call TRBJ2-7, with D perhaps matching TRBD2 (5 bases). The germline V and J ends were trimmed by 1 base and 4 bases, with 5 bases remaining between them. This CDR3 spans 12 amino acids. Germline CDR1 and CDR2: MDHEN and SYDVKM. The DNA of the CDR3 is TGTGCCAGCAGTTTATCGGGGTACGAGCAGTACTTC. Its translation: CASSLSGYEQYF.

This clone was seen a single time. CDR3 sequence: CASSSGDVGEQYF. The CDR3 nucleotides are TGTGCCAGCAGTTCCGGGGACGTGGGAGAGCAGTACTTC. The V gene is TRBV27, the J gene TRBJ2-7, with D tentatively TRBD1 or TRBD2 (5 bases each). V was cut by 4 bases and J by 7 bases, with 14 bases left in between. The germline V gene encodes CDR1 MNHEY and CDR2 SMNVEV (reference sequence). The CDR3 is made up of 13 amino acids.

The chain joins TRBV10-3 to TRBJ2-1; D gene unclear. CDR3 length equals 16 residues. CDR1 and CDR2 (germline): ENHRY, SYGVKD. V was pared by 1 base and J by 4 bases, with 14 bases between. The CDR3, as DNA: TGTGCCATCAGTGAGTTACAGAGTCCATCATACAATGAGCAGTTCTTC. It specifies CAISELQSPSYNEQFF.

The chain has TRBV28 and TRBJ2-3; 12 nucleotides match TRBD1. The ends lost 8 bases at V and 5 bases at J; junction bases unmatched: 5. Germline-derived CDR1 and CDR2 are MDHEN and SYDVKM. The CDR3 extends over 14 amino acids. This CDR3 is CASYRDRGRDTQYF. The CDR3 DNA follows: TGTGCCAGCTACAGGGACAGGGGGCGAGATACGCAGTATTTT. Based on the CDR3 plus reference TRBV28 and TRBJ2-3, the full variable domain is DVKVTQSSRYLVKRTGEKVFLECVQDMDHENMFWYRQDPGLGLRLIYFSYDVKMKEKGDIPEGYSVSREKKERFSLILESASTNQTSMYLCASYRDRGRDTQYFGPGTRLTVL.

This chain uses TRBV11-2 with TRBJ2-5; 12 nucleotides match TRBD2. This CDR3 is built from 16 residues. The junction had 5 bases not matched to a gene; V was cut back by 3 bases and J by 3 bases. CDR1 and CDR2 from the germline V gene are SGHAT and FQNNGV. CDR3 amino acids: CASSLGLAGGEETQYF. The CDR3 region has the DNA TGTGCCAGCAGCTTGGGTCTAGCGGGAGGGGAAGAGACCCAGTACTTC.

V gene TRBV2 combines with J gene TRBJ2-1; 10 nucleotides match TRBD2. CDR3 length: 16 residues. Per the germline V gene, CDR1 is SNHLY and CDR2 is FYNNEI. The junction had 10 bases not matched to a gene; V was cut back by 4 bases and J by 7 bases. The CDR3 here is CASSGTSGRRRNEQFF. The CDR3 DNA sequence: TGTGCCAGCAGTGGGACTAGCGGTCGGAGAAGGAATGAGCAGTTCTTC.

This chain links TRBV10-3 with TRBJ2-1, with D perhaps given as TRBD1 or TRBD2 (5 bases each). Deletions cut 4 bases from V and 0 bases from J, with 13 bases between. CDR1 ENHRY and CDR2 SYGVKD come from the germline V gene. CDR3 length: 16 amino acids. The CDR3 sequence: CAISGPGRSSYNEQFF. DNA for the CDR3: TGTGCCATCAGTGGTCCGGGGCGCAGCTCCTACAATGAGCAGTTCTTC.

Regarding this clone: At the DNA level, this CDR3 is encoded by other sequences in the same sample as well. The CDR3 loop is CASSPGTYNEQFF. The CDR3, as DNA: TGTGCCAGCAGCCCCGGTACTTACAATGAGCAGTTCTTC. V gene TRBV7-3 combines with J gene TRBJ2-1; D not certain. Germline values: CDR1 SGHTA, CDR2 FQGTGA. This CDR3 has 13 residues. V was trimmed by 5 bases and J by 4 bases, leaving 9 bases between them. Drawing the rest from reference TRBV7-3 and TRBJ2-1, the complete variable domain is GAGVSQTPSNKVTEKGKYVELRCDPISGHTALYWYRQSLGQGPEFLIYFQGTGAADDSGLPNDRFFAVRPEGSVSTLKIQRTERGDSAVYLCASSPGTYNEQFFGPGTRLTVL.

CDR3 loop: CATSRAGGNQPQHF. CDR3 DNA: TGTGCCACCAGCAGAGCGGGCGGCAATCAGCCCCAGCATTTT. The V gene is TRBV15, the J gene TRBJ1-5; D call uncertain. The CDR3 extends over 14 amino acids. Germline V CDR1 and CDR2: LNHNV, YYDKDF (reference sequence). The V end lost 1 base, the J end lost 2 bases, and 6 bases lay between the germline ends.

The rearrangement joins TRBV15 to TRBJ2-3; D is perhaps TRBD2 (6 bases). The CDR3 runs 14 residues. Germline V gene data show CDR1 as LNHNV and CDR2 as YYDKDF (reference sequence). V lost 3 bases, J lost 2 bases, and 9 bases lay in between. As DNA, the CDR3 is TGTGCCACCAGCAGGCGGGGAAACACAGATACGCAGTATTTT. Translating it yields CATSRRGNTDTQYF.

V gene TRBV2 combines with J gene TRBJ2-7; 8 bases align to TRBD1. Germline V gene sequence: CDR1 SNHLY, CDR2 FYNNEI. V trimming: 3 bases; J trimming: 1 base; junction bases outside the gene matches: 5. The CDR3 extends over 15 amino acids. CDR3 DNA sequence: TGTGCCAGCAGTGACATGGACAGGGCATCCTACGAGCAGTACTTC. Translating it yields CASSDMDRASYEQYF.

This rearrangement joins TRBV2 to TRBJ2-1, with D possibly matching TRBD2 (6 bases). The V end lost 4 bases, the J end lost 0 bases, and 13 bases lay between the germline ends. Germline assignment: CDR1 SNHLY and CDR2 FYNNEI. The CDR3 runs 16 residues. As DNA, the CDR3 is TGTGCCAGCAGTGGAGTGCCCGGGAGCTCCTACAATGAGCAGTTCTTC. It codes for CASSGVPGSSYNEQFF.

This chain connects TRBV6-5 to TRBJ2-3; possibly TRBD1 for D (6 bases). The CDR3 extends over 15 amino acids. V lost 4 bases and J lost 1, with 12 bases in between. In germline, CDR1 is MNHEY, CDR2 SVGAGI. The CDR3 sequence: CASSFQGLGTDTQYF. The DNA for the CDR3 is TGTGCCAGCAGTTTCCAGGGGCTGGGCACAGATACGCAGTATTTT.

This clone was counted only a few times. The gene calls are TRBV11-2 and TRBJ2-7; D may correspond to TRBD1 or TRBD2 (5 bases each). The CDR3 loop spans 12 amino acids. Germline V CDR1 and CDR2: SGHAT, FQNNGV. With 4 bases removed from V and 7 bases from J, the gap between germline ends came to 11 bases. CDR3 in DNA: TGTGCCAGCAGCTCTCCGGGACCGGAGCAGTACTTC. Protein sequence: CASSSPGPEQYF.

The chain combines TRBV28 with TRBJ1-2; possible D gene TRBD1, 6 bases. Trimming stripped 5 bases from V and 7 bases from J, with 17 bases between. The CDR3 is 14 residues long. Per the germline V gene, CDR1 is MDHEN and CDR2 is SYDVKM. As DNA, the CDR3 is TGTGCCAGCAGTCCCGGGGGCAGTAGCTTTGGCTACACCTTC. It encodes CASSPGGSSFGYTF.

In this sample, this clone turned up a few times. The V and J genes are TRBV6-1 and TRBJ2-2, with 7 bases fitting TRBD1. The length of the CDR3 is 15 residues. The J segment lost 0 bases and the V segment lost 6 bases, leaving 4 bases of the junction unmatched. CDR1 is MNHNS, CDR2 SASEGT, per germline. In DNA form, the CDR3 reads TGTGCCAGCAGCAGAGGGGGCGCGAACACCGGGGAGCTGTTTTTT. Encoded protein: CASSRGGANTGELFF.

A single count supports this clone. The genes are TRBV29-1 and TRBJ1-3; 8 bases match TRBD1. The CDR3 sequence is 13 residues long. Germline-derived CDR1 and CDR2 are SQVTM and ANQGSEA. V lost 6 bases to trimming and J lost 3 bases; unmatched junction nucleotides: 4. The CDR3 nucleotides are TGCAGCGTCTTGACAGGGGATGGAAACACCATATATTTT. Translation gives CSVLTGDGNTIYF. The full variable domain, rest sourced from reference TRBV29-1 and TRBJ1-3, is SAVISQKPSRDICQRGTSLTIQCQVDSQVTMMFWYRQQPGQSLTLIATANQGSEATYESGFVIDKFPISRPNLTFSTLTVSNMSPEDSSIYLCSVLTGDGNTIYFGEGSWLTVV.

CDR3 DNA sequence: TGTGCCAGCAGCTTAGGGGGGACAGGGCGGCGCTACACCTTC. Amino acid sequence: CASSLGGTGRRYTF. The chain has TRBV7-9 and TRBJ1-2; 9 nucleotides agree with TRBD1. J gave up 9 bases and V 1 base, and 6 bases lay outside the gene matches. Germline V CDR1 and CDR2: SEHNR, FQNEAQ (reference sequence). This CDR3 is 14 amino acids long.